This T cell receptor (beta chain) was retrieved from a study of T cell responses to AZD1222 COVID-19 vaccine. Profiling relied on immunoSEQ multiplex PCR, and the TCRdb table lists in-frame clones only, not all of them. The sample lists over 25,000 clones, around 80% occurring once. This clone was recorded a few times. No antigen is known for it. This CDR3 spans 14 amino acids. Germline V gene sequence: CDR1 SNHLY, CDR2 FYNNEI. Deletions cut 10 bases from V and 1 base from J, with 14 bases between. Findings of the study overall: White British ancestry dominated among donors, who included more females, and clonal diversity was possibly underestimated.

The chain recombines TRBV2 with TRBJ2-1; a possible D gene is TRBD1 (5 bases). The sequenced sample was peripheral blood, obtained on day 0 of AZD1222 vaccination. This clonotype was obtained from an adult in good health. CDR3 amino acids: CANYLRGSYNEQFF. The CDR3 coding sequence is TGTGCCAACTATTTAAGGGGTTCCTACAATGAGCAGTTCTTC.